The present TCR beta chain was sequenced within a study of early T cells in non-severe SARS-CoV-2 infection. For the study at large: The study sequenced bulk RNA from unsorted whole blood, with chains unpaired.

The germline V and J ends were trimmed by 2 bases and 1 base, with 9 bases remaining between them. CDR1 is SGHNT and CDR2 is YYREEE in the germline V gene (reference sequence). This CDR3 comprises 14 residues. Tagging with unique molecular identifiers was applied to individual cDNA molecules. Each CDR3 protein is one row after TCRdb ran MiXCR on the 5' RACE reads. The table includes tens of thousands of distinct CDR3 sequences, about 12% detected once. Sequenced: whole blood. The rearrangement uses TRBV5-4 and TRBJ1-1; D is possibly TRBD1 (5 bases). The receptor's source is an adult who was a healthcare worker with PCR-confirmed SARS-CoV-2 infection or an uninfected control (not recorded which). CDR3 sequence: CASSFGAQNTEAFF. The DNA for the CDR3 is TGTGCCAGCAGCTTTGGGGCGCAGAACACTGAAGCTTTCTTT.